Included here is one TCR beta chain sequence, with context. The antigen remains undetermined. This record comes from a study of cytomegalovirus exposure and HLA in healthy donors. Regarding the study as a whole: Being indistinguishable, some V segments were excluded, TRBV6-2 and TRBV6-3 among them. In a later analysis, TCR beta V- and J-gene trimming was associated with a missense DCLRE1C variant.

Trimming stripped 3 bases from V and 1 base from J, with 11 bases between. The CDR3 runs to 14 residues. Germline V gives CDR1 SGHTS, CDR2 YDEGEE. The PCR was carried out with 60 Vbeta primers and 13 Jbeta primers. Using immunoSEQ multiplex PCR, the repertoire was profiled, and TCRdb retains in-frame clones only, with some absent. This sample has nearly 200,000 clones, with roughly 77% found just once. V usage is TRBV5-8 and J usage is TRBJ2-7; possible D gene TRBD2, 5 bases. The specimen sequenced was PBMCs. The sequence came from a male donor in good health and CMV-seropositive. The CDR3 sequence is CASSSEDFSYEQYF. The CDR3 nucleotides read TGTGCCAGCAGCTCTGAGGACTTTTCCTACGAGCAGTACTTC.